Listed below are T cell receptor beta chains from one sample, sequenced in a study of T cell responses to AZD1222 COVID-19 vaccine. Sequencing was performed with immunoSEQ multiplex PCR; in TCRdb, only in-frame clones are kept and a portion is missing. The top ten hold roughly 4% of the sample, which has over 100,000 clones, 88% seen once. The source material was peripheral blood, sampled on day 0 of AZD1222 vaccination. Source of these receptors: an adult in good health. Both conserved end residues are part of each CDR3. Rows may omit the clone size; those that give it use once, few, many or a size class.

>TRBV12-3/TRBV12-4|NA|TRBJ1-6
CASSRTGALHF
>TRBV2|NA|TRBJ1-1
CASSPNRALNTEAFF
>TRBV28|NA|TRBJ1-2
CASSFWDREDYGYTF
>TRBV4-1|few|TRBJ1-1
CASSQDGIPNTEAFF
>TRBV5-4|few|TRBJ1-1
CASSLEANTEAFF
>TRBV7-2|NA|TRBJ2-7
CASRGQGSYEQYF
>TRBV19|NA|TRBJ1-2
CASSIDLSGSNGYTF
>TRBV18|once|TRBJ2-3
CASSPDRVAGDTQYF
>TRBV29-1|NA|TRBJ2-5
CSVEVQESGTQYF
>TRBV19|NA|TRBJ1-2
CASSPTGASNYGYTF
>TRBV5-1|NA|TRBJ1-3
CASSLGSREGGNTIYF
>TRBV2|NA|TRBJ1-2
CASSFRTIDYGYTF
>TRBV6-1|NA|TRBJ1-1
CASSDGGNTEAFF
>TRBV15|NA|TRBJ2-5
CATSRGDNQETQYF
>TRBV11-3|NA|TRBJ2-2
CASSRGAGELFF
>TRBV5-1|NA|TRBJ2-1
CASSSGGLTYNEQFF
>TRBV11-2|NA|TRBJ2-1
CASSLEVAWPSGHEQFF
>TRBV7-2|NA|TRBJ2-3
CASSSPGLAGADTQYF
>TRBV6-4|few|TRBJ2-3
CASAPDGGGDTQYF
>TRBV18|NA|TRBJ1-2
CASSPPGFFSDNYGYTF
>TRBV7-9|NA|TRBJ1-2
CASSLYGREEGYGYTF
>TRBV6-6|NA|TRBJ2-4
CASLQLGEENIQYF
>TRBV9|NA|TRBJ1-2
CASSVERAGGYTF
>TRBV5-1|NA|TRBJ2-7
CASRSGTGFSEQYF
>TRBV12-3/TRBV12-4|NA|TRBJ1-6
CASSLNRVSPLHF
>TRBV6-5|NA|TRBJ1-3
CASSLRDSIYF
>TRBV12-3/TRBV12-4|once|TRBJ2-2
CASMGRGPGELFF
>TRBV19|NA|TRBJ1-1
CASSIKVSGIEAFF
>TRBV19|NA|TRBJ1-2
CASKAGIGYTF
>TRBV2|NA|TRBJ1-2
CASSEVGQGNGYTF
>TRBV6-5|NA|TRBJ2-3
CASSYPGLAAQYF
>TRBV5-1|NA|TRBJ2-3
CASSLDLTAGDTQYF
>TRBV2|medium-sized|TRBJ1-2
CASRDWTGRDGYTF
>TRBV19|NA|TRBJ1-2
CASSREINYGYTF
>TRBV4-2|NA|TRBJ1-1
CASSQDGGDTEAFF
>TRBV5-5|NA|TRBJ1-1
CASSLVDEAFF
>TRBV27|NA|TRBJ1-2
CASSSSVSGYTF
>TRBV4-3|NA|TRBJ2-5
CASSQDSEYLFSGTQYF
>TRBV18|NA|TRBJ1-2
CASTEANYGYTF
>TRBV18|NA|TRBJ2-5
CASSPPGETQYF
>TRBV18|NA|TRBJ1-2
CASSPIRGGYGYTF
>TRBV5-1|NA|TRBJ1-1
CASSPGGEVQAFF
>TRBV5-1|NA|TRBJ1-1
CASSLALGQGWTEAFF
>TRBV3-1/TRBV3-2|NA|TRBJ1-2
CASSQGAGAGYGYTF
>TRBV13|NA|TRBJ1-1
CASSLARAPTEAFF
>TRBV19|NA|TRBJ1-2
CASSIAPQGFYSNGYTF
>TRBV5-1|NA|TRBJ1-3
CASSSLQGAAGNTIYF
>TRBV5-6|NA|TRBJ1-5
CASSLQGNNQPQHF
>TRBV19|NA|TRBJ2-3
CASSLGGPSTDTQYF